A single sample is the source of the 6 T cell receptor beta chains below, sequenced in a study of a mutant IDH1 vaccine in newly diagnosed glioma. These receptors' targets are unknown. Assay used: immunoSEQ multiplex PCR; TCRdb lists only in-frame clones, some missing. Of about 51,000 clones in the sample, around 78% are singletons; the top ten hold approximately 2%. The time point is: week 5, during vaccination. Doses consisted of 300 ug of mutant IDH1 20-mer peptide each, paired with topical imiquimod. Sequenced material: PBMCs, taken from a glioma patient whose treatment included an IDH1 peptide vaccine. These receptor sequences come from a woman aged 40 to 50 with glioma.

This chain connects TRBV7-2 to TRBJ2-1, with D perhaps TRBD2 (7 bases). The V end lost 5 bases, the J end lost 8 bases, and 16 bases lay between the germline ends. The length of the CDR3 is 14 residues. In germline, CDR1 is SGHTA, CDR2 FQGNSA. This CDR3 is CASSLRRGAYEQFF. CDR3 DNA sequence: TGTGCCAGCAGCCTCCGCCGGGGGGCGTATGAGCAGTTCTTC. The full variable domain, rest sourced from reference TRBV7-2 and TRBJ2-1, is GAGVSQSPSNKVTEKGKDVELRCDPISGHTALYWYRQSLGQGLEFLIYFQGNSAPDKSGLPSDRFSAERTGGSVSTLTIQRTQQEDSAVYLCASSLRRGAYEQFFGPGTRLTVL.

This chain connects TRBV10-3 to TRBJ2-3; 8 bases are a match to TRBD2. The CDR3 contains 15 residues. Germline V gene sequence: CDR1 ENHRY, CDR2 SYGVKD. V gave up 3 bases and J gave up 4 bases; unmatched junction bases: 6. CDR3 DNA sequence: TGTGCCATCAGTGATGGCGGGGGGAACTCAGATACGCAGTATTTT. Translation: CAISDGGGNSDTQYF.

This chain links TRBV20-1 with TRBJ1-3, with 7 bases aligning to TRBD1. Germline-derived CDR1 and CDR2 are DFQATT and SNEGSKA (reference sequence). The CDR3 runs 11 residues. The V segment lost 3 bases and the J segment 16 bases; nucleotides outside the gene matches: 9. CDR3 coding DNA: TGCAGTGCTAGTGGGACAGTTGGGAATTATTTT. Its protein product is CSASGTVGNYF.

V gene TRBV7-9 combines with J gene TRBJ1-1; D call uncertain. The V gene lost 4 bases and the J gene lost 6 bases, with 9 bases spanning the gap. From germline, CDR1 is SEHNR and CDR2 FQNEAQ (reference sequence). The CDR3 covers 12 residues. CDR3 in amino acids: CASSSGAAEAFF. The CDR3 bases are TGTGCCAGCAGCTCGGGTGCGGCTGAAGCTTTCTTT.

This clone was counted a few times. The chain recombines TRBV5-4 with TRBJ2-1, with 7 bases fitting TRBD1. Germline V lookup: CDR1 SGHNT, CDR2 YYREEE (reference sequence). This CDR3 is built from 15 residues. The V and J ends lost 3 bases and 3 bases, in that order; junction bases with no gene match: 6. This chain's CDR3 is CASSSTDRSYNEQFF. CDR3 DNA sequence: TGTGCCAGCAGCTCCACGGACAGGAGCTACAATGAGCAGTTCTTC.

The chain has TRBV4-1 and TRBJ2-1; 9 bases align to TRBD2. V was clipped by 1 base and J by 7 bases; unmatched bases: 11. CDR1 and CDR2 from the germline V gene are MGHRA and YSYEKL. CDR3 length equals 17 residues. CDR3 DNA sequence: TGCGCCAGCAGCCAAGTGGCGGGGGGGCGGATCGGTAATGAGCAGTTCTTC. It codes for CASSQVAGGRIGNEQFF.